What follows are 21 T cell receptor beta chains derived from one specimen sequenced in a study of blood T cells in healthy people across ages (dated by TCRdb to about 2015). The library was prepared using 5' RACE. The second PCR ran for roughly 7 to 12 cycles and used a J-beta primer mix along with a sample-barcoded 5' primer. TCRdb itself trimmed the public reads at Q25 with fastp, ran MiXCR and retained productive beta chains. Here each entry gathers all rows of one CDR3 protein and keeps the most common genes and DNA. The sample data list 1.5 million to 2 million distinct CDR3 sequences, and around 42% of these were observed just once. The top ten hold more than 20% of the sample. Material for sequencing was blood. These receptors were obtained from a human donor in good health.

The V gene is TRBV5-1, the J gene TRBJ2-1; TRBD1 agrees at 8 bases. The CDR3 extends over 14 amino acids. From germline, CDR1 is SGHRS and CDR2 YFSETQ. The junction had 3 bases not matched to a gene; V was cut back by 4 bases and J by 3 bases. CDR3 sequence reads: CASSKGQVYNEQFF. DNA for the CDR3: TGCGCCAGCAGCAAGGGACAGGTCTACAATGAGCAGTTCTTC.

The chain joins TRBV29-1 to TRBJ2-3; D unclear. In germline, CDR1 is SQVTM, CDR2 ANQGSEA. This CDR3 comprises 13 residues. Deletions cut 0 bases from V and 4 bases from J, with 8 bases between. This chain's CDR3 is CSVEDNGADTQYF. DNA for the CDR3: TGCAGCGTTGAAGACAACGGCGCAGATACGCAGTATTTT.

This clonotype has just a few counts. In DNA form, the CDR3 reads TGTGCCAGCAGCCCCCGGGACAACAACGACTACAATGAGCAGTTCTTC. It translates to CASSPRDNNDYNEQFF. V usage is TRBV4-2 and J usage is TRBJ2-1; tentatively, D is TRBD1 (6 bases). The germline V gene encodes CDR1 LGHNA and CDR2 YNFKEQ. The CDR3 consists of 16 residues. V was pared by 4 bases and J by 3 bases, with 16 bases between.

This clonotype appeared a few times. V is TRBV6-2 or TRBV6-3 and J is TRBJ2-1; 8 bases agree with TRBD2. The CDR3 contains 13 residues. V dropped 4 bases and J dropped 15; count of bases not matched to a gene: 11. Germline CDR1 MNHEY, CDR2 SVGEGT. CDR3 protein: CASSSLAGLHPFF. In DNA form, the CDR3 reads TGTGCCAGCAGTTCCTTAGCGGGGTTGCATCCGTTCTTC.

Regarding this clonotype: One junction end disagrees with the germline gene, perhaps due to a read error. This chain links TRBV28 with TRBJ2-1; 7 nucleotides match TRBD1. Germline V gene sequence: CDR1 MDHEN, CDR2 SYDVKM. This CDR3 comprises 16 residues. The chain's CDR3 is CTSSIYGTDPYNEQFF. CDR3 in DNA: TGTACCAGCTCTATTTATGGGACAGACCCTTACAATGAGCAGTTCTTC.

CDR3 nucleotides: TGTGCCAGCTCACCCCAAGGGACAGGGGCCGATACGCAGTATTTT. Translated: CASSPQGTGADTQYF. V is TRBV18 and J is TRBJ2-3, with 10 bases that match TRBD1. Trimming took 3 bases from V and 6 from J; bases not matched to a gene: 6. Germline loops: CDR1 KGHSH, CDR2 LQKENI. CDR3 size: 15 residues.

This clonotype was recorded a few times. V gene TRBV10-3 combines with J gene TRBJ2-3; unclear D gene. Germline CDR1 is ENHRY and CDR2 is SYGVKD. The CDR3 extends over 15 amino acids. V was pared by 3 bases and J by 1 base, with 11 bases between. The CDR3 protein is CAISETLGGTDTQYF. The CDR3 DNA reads TGTGCCATCAGTGAAACCCTGGGTGGCACAGATACGCAGTATTTT.

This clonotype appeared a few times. The chain's CDR3 is CSARDYRGDEKLFF. The CDR3 DNA is TGCAGTGCTAGAGACTACAGGGGGGATGAAAAACTGTTTTTT. The J gene is TRBJ1-4, the V gene TRBV20-1; TRBD1 matches 8 bases. The germline CDR1 and CDR2 sequences are DFQATT and SNEGSKA (reference sequence). Trimming cost V 0 bases and J 6 bases; bases outside gene matches: 3. The CDR3 consists of 14 residues.

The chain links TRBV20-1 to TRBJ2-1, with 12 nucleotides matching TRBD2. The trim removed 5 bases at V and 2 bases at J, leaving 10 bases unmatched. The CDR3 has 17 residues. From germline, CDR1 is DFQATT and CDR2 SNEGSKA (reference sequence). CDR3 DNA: TGCAGTGCTCCGGACCGACTAGCGGGGGCCCCCTACAATGAGCAGTTCTTC. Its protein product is CSAPDRLAGAPYNEQFF.

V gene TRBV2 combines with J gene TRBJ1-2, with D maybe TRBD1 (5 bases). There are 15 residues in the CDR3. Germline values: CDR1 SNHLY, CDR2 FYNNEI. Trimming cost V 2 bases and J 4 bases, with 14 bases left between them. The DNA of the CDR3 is TGTGCCAGCAGTGAATCAGGGACCGGATTCTATGGCTACACCTTC. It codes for CASSESGTGFYGYTF.

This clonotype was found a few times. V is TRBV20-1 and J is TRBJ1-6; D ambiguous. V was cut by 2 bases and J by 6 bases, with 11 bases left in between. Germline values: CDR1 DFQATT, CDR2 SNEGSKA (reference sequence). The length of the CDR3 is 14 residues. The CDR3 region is CSARLQIINSPLHF. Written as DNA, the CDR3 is TGCAGTGCTAGACTACAGATAATTAATTCACCCCTCCACTTT.

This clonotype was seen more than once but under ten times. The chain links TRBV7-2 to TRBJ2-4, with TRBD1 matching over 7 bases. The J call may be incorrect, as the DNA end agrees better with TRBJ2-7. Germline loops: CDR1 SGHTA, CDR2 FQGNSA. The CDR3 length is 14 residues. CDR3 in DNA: TGTGCCAGCAGCGTATCCGCAGGGGGCTACGAGCAGTACTTC. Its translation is CASSVSAGGYEQYF.

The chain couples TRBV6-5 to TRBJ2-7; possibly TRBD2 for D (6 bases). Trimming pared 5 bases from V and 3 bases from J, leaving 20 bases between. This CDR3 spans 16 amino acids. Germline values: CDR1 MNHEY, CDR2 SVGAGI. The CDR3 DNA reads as TGTGCCAGCAGTCACCGCGCCGCAGGACTATTCTACGAGCAGTACTTC. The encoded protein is CASSHRAAGLFYEQYF.

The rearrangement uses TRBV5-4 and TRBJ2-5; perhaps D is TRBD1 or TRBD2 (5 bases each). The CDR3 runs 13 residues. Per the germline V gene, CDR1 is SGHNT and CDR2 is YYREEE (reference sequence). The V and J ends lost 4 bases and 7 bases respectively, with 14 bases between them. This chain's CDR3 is CASSRDPGGTQYF. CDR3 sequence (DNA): TGTGCCAGCAGCAGGGACCCCGGCGGGACCCAGTACTTC.

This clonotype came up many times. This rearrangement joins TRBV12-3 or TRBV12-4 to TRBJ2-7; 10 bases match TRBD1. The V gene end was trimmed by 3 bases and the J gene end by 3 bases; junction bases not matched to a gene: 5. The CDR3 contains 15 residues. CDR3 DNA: TGTGCCAGCAGTTTCCCCGGGACAGGGGACTACGAGCAGTACTTC. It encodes CASSFPGTGDYEQYF.

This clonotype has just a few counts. The CDR3 DNA reads as TGCAGCGTTGGAGGCGTGGGGACTAATGAAAAACTGTTTTTT. Translation gives CSVGGVGTNEKLFF. The genes are TRBV29-1 and TRBJ1-4; D is uncertain. Trimming shortened V by 4 bases and J by 2 bases, and 11 bases separated the two germline ends. The V gene's germline CDR1 is SQVTM and CDR2 ANQGSEA. This CDR3 has 14 amino acids.

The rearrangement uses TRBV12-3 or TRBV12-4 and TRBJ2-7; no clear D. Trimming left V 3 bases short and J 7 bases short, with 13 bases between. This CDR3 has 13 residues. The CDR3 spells CASSLSRAREQYF. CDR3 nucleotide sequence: TGTGCCAGCAGTTTGAGTAGGGCGAGGGAGCAGTACTTC.

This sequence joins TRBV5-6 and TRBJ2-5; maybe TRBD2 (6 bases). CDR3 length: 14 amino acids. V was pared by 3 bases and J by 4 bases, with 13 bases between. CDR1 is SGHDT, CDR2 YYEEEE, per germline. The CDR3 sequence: CASSSTSSGETQYF. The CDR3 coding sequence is TGTGCCAGCAGCTCCACTAGCTCCGGAGAGACCCAGTACTTC.

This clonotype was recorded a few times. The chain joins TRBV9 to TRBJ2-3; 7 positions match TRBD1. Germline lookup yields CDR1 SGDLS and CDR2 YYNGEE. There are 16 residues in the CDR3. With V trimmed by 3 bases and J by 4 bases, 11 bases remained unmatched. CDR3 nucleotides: TGTGCCAGCAGCGCTAACCCGATACAGGGGTCAGATACGCAGTATTTT. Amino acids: CASSANPIQGSDTQYF.

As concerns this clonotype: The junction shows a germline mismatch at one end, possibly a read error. CDR3 in amino acids: CARGLGPYEQYF. The DNA for the CDR3 is TGTGCTAGGGGTTTGGGACCCTACGAGCAGTACTTC. This chain joins TRBV12-5 and TRBJ2-4; the D call may be TRBD1 or TRBD2 (5 bases each). The last part of the DNA fits TRBJ2-7 better; the J call may be wrong. Germline CDR1 LGHNT, CDR2 FRNRAP. This CDR3 contains 12 residues.

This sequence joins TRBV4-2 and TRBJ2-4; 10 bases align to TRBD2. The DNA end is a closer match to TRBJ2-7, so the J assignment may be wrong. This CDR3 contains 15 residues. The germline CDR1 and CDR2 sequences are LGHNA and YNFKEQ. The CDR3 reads CASSQEAGGFYEQYF. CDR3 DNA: TGTGCCAGCAGCCAGGAAGCGGGGGGGTTCTACGAGCAGTACTTC.